This T cell receptor beta chain originates from a study of cytomegalovirus exposure and HLA in healthy donors. Study information: A preliminary data release comprised roughly 80 million unique TCRs obtained from HLA-typed donors.

On this clone: Its antigen is as yet unknown.

This CDR3 is built from 14 residues. The V gene lost 4 bases and the J gene lost 3 bases, with 9 bases spanning the gap. Germline CDR1 is KGHSH and CDR2 is LQKENI. Vbeta (60) and Jbeta (13) primers were used in the PCR. Clones were sequenced by immunoSEQ multiplex PCR, and TCRdb holds only the in-frame ones, with some missing. The repertoire consists of roughly 150,000 clones, with approximately 82% occurring once and the leading ten covering approximately 11%. Overall study findings and caveats: It was only CMV serostatus that was available as immune exposure information. Researchers catalogued roughly 150 TCR beta chains as cytomegalovirus-associated. A missense DCLRE1C variant was associated with V- and J-gene trimming of TCR beta chains in a later analysis, and an independent cohort replicated the association.

The source is a man between 18 and 35 years old in good health and CMV-seropositive. Sequencing was done on a sample of PBMCs. V and J are TRBV18 and TRBJ2-2; D might be TRBD2 (5 bases). In DNA, the CDR3 is TGTGCCAGCTCACTCGGACTCGACACCGGGGAGCTGTTTTTT. This translates into CASSLGLDTGELFF.